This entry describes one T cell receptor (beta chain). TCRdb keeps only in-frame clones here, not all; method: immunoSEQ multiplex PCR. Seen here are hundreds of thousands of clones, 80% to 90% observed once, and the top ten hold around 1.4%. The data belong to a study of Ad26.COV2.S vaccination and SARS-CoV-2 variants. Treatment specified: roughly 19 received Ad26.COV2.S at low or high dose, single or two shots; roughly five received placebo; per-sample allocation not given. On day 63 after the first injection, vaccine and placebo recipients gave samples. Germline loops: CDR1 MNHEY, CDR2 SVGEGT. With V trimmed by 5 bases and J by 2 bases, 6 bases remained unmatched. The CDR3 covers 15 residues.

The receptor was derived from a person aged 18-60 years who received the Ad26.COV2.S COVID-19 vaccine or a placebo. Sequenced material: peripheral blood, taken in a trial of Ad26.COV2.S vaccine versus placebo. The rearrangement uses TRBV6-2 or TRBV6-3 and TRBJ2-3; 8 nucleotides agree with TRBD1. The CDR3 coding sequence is TGTGCCAGCAGTCTTTCGGACAGGGACACAGATACGCAGTATTTT. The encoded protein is CASSLSDRDTDTQYF.